This T cell receptor beta chain was recorded in a study of blood T cell repertoires in COVID-19. Study context: Samples taken during acute and convalescent COVID-19 were collected in the United States, Italy and Spain. PBMCs, B-cell-depleted T cells, or T cells were the source of the cDNA or gDNA that made up the material.

Study processing details: Estimated nucleated cell counts came from reference gene primer amplification. Sequencing was performed with immunoSEQ multiplex PCR; in TCRdb, only in-frame clones are kept and a portion is missing. That table gives V, J and clone size, and the DNA gave D and trimming. The sample shows some 80,000 clones, 82% of them seen only once. J gave up 5 bases and V 4 bases, and 8 bases lay outside the gene matches. The CDR3 runs 14 residues. Germline-derived CDR1 and CDR2 are SGDLS and YYNGEE. The chain joins TRBV9 to TRBJ2-5; TRBD1 matches 7 bases. Sequencing used peripheral blood. This receptor was taken from an elderly man with acute or convalescent COVID-19. The CDR3, as DNA: TGTGCCAGCAGCTCTACAGGGGCGGTCGAGACCCAGTACTTC. Translated: CASSSTGAVETQYF. Full variable domain (missing parts from reference TRBV9 and TRBJ2-5): DSGVTQTPKHLITATGQRVTLRCSPRSGDLSVYWYQQSLDQGLQFLIQYYNGEERAKGNILERFSAQQFPDLHSELNLSSLELGDSALYFCASSSTGAVETQYFGPGTRLLVL.